These 4 T cell receptor beta chains share one sample of origin, sequenced in a study of CD8 T cells in Susac syndrome. The RNA, about 0.45 to 1 ug, was put through reverse transcription using random hexamers. From the immunoSEQ multiplex PCR reads, TCRdb called clonotypes with MiXCR, one entry per CDR3 protein. The table shows roughly 75,000 distinct CDR3 sequences, with about 92% occurring only once. The sequenced sample was CD4+ T cells from PBMCs. These TCRs come from a human donor with Susac syndrome.

The chain carries TRBV27 and TRBJ2-3; the match to TRBD2 covers 8 bases. Per germline, CDR1 MNHEY and CDR2 SMNVEV (reference sequence). The CDR3 sequence is 16 residues long. With 3 bases clipped from V and 2 bases from J, the junction kept 7 bases outside the gene matches. In DNA, the CDR3 is TGTGCCAGCAGTTTCTCTGTACTAGCGGACACAGATACGCAGTATTTT. It is translated as CASSFSVLADTDTQYF.

This clonotype was seen once. J is TRBJ2-7 and V is TRBV30; 8 bases agree with TRBD1. The CDR3 runs 16 residues. Per the germline V gene, CDR1 is GTSNPN and CDR2 is SVGIG (reference sequence). The trim removed 0 bases at V and 3 bases at J, leaving 10 bases unmatched. The chain's CDR3 is CAWSVARTGRRYEQYF. Here the CDR3 DNA reads TGTGCCTGGAGTGTAGCCCGGACAGGGAGGCGCTACGAGCAGTACTTC. The variable domain in full, completed from reference TRBV30 and TRBJ2-7, reads SQTIHQWPATLVQPVGSPLSLECTVEGTSNPNLYWYRQAAGRGLQLLFYSVGIGQISSEVPQNLSASRPQDRQFILSSKKLLLSDSGFYLCAWSVARTGRRYEQYFGPGTRLTVT.

The rearrangement joins TRBV7-8 to TRBJ2-2, with D perhaps matching TRBD1 (5 bases). CDR1 SGHVS and CDR2 FQNEAQ come from the germline V gene. With 6 bases removed from V and 1 base from J, the gap between germline ends came to 21 bases. The CDR3 length is 18 residues. The DNA for the CDR3 is TGTGCCAGCAGGTTCATAACACAGGCAACGTGGAACACCGGGGAGCTGTTTTTT. This codes for CASRFITQATWNTGELFF.

The chain employs TRBV20-1 and TRBJ2-3; D may be TRBD1 (6 bases). The V end lost 3 bases, the J end lost 8 bases, and 15 bases lay between the germline ends. Germline V gene data show CDR1 as DFQATT and CDR2 as SNEGSKA (reference sequence). CDR3 length: 13 residues. CDR3 sequence: CSASIGGEGTQYF. In nucleotides, the CDR3 is TGCAGTGCTAGTATTGGGGGCGAAGGTACGCAGTATTTT.